Listed below are T cell receptor beta chains from one sample, sequenced in a study of T cell clones after liver transplantation. Assay used: immunoSEQ multiplex PCR; TCRdb lists only in-frame clones, some missing. The sample has 45,000 to 55,000 clones; 65% to 85% are singletons. Sample: CD4+ T cells from blood, taken before liver transplant. These receptors all come from a human donor who received a liver transplant. Each CDR3 is given with its conserved first and last residue. Each record gives: V gene, clone size, J gene, D gene, CDR3 DNA, CDR3 protein. D genes are given only for firm matches. Size values are once, few and many counts, or a class for expanded clones, and some rows have none.

TRBV11-2,-,TRBJ2-1,-,TGTGCCAGCAGCCGAGAACAGAATGAGCAGTTCTTC,CASSREQNEQFF
TRBV7-2,-,TRBJ2-7,TRBD2,TGTGCCAGCAGCTTAGAGCGGGAGGATATCGAGCAGTACTTC,CASSLEREDIEQYF
TRBV7-2,-,TRBJ2-2,-,TGTGCCAGCAGCTTAGTGGCAGGGGATGCGAGAACCGGGGAGCTGTTTTTT,CASSLVAGDARTGELFF
TRBV7-8,-,TRBJ2-6,-,TGTGCCAGCAGCAGAGATGACCCACAAAGTCGGGCCAACGTCCTGACTTTC,CASSRDDPQSRANVLTF
TRBV19,once,TRBJ2-6,-,TGTGCCAGTAAGAGGGTGAGCTCTGGGGCCAACGTCCTGACTTTC,CASKRVSSGANVLTF
TRBV7-2,-,TRBJ1-6,TRBD1,TGTGCCAGCAGCTTGGCGGGACAGAATTCACCCCTCCACTTT,CASSLAGQNSPLHF
TRBV9,-,TRBJ2-1,TRBD2,TGTGCCAGCAGCGTAGGCGGGGGGACTGAGCAGTTCTTC,CASSVGGGTEQFF
TRBV18,-,TRBJ2-7,TRBD2,TGTGCCAGCTCACCAGCGGGAGTTATTCGGGAGCAGTACTTC,CASSPAGVIREQYF
TRBV4-1,-,TRBJ2-7,TRBD1,TGCGCCAGCAGCCAAGGGTCCGGGACAGGGAATATGTACGAGCAGTACTTC,CASSQGSGTGNMYEQYF
TRBV4-1,-,TRBJ1-2,-,TGCGCCAGCAGCCAAGATCCGGGACTCCATGGCTACACCTTC,CASSQDPGLHGYTF
TRBV5-1,-,TRBJ2-2,TRBD2,TGCGCCAGCACCCCTAGCGGGCGAGAGGCCGGGGAGCTGTTTTTT,CASTPSGREAGELFF
TRBV2,-,TRBJ2-2,-,TGTGCCAGCAGTGATAGGCAGGCCGCCGGGGAGCTGTTTTTT,CASSDRQAAGELFF
TRBV7-2,once,TRBJ2-1,-,TGTGCCAGCAGCAGTCCAGAGAGTCATGAGCAGTTCTTC,CASSSPESHEQFF
TRBV6-5,-,TRBJ2-3,-,TGTGCCAGCACCCGGCGGCCAAGCACAGATACGCAGTATTTT,CASTRRPSTDTQYF
TRBV14,-,TRBJ2-3,-,TGTGCCAGCAGCCAGGGCGTCGGCACAGATACGCAGTATTTT,CASSQGVGTDTQYF
TRBV10-3,-,TRBJ2-3,-,TGTGCCATCAGTACCGACAGGACGAGGGATGCGCAGTATTTT,CAISTDRTRDAQYF
TRBV4-2,-,TRBJ2-2,-,TGTGCCAGCAGCCAAAGTAGCGGTCAGAACACCGGGGAGCTGTTTTTT,CASSQSSGQNTGELFF
TRBV18,-,TRBJ1-2,-,TGTGCCAGCTCACCAAACAGGGAGCCTAACTATGGCTACACCTTC,CASSPNREPNYGYTF
TRBV19,-,TRBJ1-4,-,TGTGCCAGTAGCCGGGCAACTAATGAAAAACTGTTTTTT,CASSRATNEKLFF
TRBV7-9,-,TRBJ1-1,-,TGTGCCAGCAGCTCCCGAACAGGGATACGAAGAGCTTTCTTT,CASSSRTGIRRAFF
TRBV5-6,-,TRBJ2-5,TRBD1,TGTGCCAGCAGCTGGACAGGTACGGAGACCCAGTACTTC,CASSWTGTETQYF
TRBV29-1,-,TRBJ2-3,-,TGCAGCGGTATCAGGGGCACTAGCACAGATACGCAGTATTTT,CSGIRGTSTDTQYF
TRBV10-3,-,TRBJ1-4,TRBD1,TGTGCCATCAGTGGATCCGGGACAGGGTCTAATGAAAAACTGTTTTTT,CAISGSGTGSNEKLFF
TRBV5-1,once,TRBJ1-1,-,TGCGCCAGCAGCTTGGATGGAGGGTCGCGGACTGAAGCTTTCTTT,CASSLDGGSRTEAFF
TRBV10-3,-,TRBJ2-3,-,TGTGCCATCAGGGACCCCATACAGCGGGACACTATCACAGATACGCAGTATTTT,CAIRDPIQRDTITDTQYF
TRBV28,-,TRBJ1-1,TRBD1,TGTGCCAGCAGTACCCAGGACAGGGTGGACACTGAAGCTTTCTTT,CASSTQDRVDTEAFF
TRBV11-3,-,TRBJ2-3,-,TGTGCCAGCAGCTTAGAAGGTACAGATACGCAGTATTTT,CASSLEGTDTQYF
TRBV28,-,TRBJ2-3,TRBD1,TGTGCCAGCAGTAGAGGCCGGGACAGGGGAGTCACAGATACGCAGTATTTT,CASSRGRDRGVTDTQYF
TRBV7-2,-,TRBJ2-1,TRBD1,TGTGCCAGCAGCGGGCAGGGGGTGATTGAGCAGTTCTTC,CASSGQGVIEQFF
TRBV25-1,-,TRBJ1-3,-,TGTGCCAGCAGTGAACAAGGTAGAAACACCATATATTTT,CASSEQGRNTIYF
TRBV6-5,-,TRBJ1-5,-,TGTGCCCCCTTTTCGGGGGAGCAGCCCCAGCATTTT,CAPFSGEQPQHF
TRBV19,once,TRBJ2-1,-,TGTGCCAGTAGTGACCGGGACTTTGAGCAGTTCTTC,CASSDRDFEQFF
TRBV30,-,TRBJ2-1,-,TGTGCCTGGAGTGCCAGCTCCTACAATGAGCAGTTCTTC,CAWSASSYNEQFF
TRBV27,-,TRBJ2-7,-,TGTGCCAGCAGTTCACCACGGACGGGGACCTACGAGCAGTACTTC,CASSSPRTGTYEQYF
TRBV9,-,TRBJ2-3,TRBD2,TGTGCCAGCAGCGCTAGCGGGAGGGTTGAAGATACGCAGTATTTT,CASSASGRVEDTQYF
TRBV7-2,-,TRBJ2-5,-,TGTGCCAGCAGCTTATTGGTGGGGAAGCAAGAGACCCAGTACTTC,CASSLLVGKQETQYF
TRBV4-1,-,TRBJ1-4,-,TGCGCCAGCAGCCCCAGGGGATCCGCTAATGAAAAACTGTTTTTT,CASSPRGSANEKLFF
TRBV11-3,-,TRBJ2-2,TRBD1,TGTGCCAGCAGCCCGCCAGGAACAGGGGGACGAACCGGGGAGCTGTTTTTT,CASSPPGTGGRTGELFF
TRBV11-2,-,TRBJ2-5,TRBD2,TGTGCCAGCAGCTCCTCGACTAGCGGGAGAGGGGAGACCCAGTACTTC,CASSSSTSGRGETQYF
TRBV6-1,-,TRBJ1-2,TRBD1,TGTGCCAGCAGCGATCCGGACAGGACAAATGGCTACACCTTC,CASSDPDRTNGYTF
TRBV6-5,-,TRBJ1-2,-,TGTGCCAGCAGTTCCCCGGGACACAACCGTGGCTACACCTTC,CASSSPGHNRGYTF
TRBV9,-,TRBJ2-5,TRBD2,TGTGCCAGCAGCGAGCACCCGGGACTAGGGGGAGAGACCCAGTACTTC,CASSEHPGLGGETQYF
TRBV5-1,-,TRBJ1-2,TRBD1,TGCGCCAGCAGCAAAGGACAGGAGGTCTATGGCTACACCTTC,CASSKGQEVYGYTF
TRBV11-2,-,TRBJ2-1,-,TGTGCCAGCAGCTTAGACTCGGGGGCCGCCTACAATGAGCAGTTCTTC,CASSLDSGAAYNEQFF
TRBV5-1,-,TRBJ2-7,-,TGCGCCAGCACGGGCAGGGGCGCATACGAGCAGTACTTC,CASTGRGAYEQYF